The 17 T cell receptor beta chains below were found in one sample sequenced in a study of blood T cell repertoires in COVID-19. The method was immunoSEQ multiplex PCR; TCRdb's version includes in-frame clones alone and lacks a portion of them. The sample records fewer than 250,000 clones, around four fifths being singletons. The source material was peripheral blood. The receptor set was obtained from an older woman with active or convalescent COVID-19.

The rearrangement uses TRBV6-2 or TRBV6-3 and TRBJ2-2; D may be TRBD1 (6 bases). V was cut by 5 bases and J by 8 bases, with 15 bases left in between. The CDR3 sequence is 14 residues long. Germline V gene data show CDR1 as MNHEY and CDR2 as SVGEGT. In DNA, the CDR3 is TGTGCCAGCAGTGCGCTTACAGGGATGGGGGAGCTGTTTTTT. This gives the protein CASSALTGMGELFF.

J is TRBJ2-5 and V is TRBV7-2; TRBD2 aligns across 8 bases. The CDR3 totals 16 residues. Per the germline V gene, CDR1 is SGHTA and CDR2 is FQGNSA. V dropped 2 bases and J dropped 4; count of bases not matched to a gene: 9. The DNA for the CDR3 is TGTGCCAGCAGCTTACGGGGGGGGACTCCAATAGAGACCCAGTACTTC. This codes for CASSLRGGTPIETQYF.

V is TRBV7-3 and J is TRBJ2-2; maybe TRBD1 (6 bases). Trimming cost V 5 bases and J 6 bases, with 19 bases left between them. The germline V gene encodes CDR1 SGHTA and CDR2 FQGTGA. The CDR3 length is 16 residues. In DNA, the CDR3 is TGTGCCAGCAGCCATCCTACAGGGTACGGGGCCGGGGAGCTGTTTTTT. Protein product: CASSHPTGYGAGELFF.

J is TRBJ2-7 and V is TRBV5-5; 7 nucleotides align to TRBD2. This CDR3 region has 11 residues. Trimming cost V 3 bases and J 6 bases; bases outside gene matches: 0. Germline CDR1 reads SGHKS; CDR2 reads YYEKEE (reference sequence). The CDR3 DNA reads TGTGCCAGCAGCTGGGGGGGCGAGCAGTACTTC. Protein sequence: CASSWGGEQYF.

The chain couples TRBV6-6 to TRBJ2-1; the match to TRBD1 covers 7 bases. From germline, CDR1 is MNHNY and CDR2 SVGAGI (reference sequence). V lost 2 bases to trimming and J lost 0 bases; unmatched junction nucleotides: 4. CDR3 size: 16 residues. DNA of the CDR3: TGTGCCAGCAGTTACCGACAGGGCGGCTCCTACAATGAGCAGTTCTTC. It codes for CASSYRQGGSYNEQFF.

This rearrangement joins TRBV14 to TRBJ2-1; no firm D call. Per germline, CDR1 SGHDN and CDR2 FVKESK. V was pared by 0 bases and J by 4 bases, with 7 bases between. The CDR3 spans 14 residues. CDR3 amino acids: CASSQDSSYNEQFF. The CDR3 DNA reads TGTGCCAGCAGCCAAGATTCCAGTTACAATGAGCAGTTCTTC.

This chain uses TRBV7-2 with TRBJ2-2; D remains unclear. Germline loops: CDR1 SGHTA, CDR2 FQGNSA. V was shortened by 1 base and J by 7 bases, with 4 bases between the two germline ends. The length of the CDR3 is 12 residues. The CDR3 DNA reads TGTGCCAGCAGCTTAGGAGTCGGGGAGCTGTTTTTT. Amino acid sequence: CASSLGVGELFF.

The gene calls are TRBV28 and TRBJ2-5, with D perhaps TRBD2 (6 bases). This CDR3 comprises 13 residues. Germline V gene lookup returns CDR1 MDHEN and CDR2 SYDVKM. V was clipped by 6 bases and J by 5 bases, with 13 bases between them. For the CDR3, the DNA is TGTGCCAGCAGAGGGGCGGGGTCGGAGACCCAGTACTTC. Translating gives CASRGAGSETQYF.

CDR3: CASRASGTSYEQYV. In DNA, the CDR3 is TGTGCCAGCAGGGCCTCCGGGACATCCTACGAGCAGTACGTC. The chain has TRBV2 and TRBJ2-7; a possible D gene is TRBD1 (6 bases). This CDR3 has 14 residues. Looked up from germline, CDR1 is SNHLY and CDR2 is FYNNEI. The germline V and J ends were trimmed by 6 bases and 1 base, with 13 bases remaining between them.

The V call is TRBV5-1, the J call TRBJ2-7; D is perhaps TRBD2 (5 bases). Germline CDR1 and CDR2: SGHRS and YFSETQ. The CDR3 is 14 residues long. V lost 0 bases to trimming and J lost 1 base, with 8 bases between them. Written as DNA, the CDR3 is TGCGCCAGCAGCTTGGAGGCGGGTTCCTACGAGCAGTACTTC. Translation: CASSLEAGSYEQYF.

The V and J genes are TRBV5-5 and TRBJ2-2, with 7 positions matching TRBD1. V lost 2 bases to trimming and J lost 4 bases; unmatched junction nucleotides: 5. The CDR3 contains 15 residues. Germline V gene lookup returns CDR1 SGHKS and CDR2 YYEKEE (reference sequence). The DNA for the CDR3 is TGTGCCAGCAGCTTAAGACAGGGTGTCACCGGGGAGCTGTTTTTT. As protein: CASSLRQGVTGELFF.

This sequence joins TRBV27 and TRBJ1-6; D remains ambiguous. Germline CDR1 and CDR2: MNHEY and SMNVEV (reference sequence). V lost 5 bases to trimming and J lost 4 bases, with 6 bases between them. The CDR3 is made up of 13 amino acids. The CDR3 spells CASSLNYNSPLHF. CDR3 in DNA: TGTGCCAGCAGTCTTAATTATAATTCACCCCTCCACTTT.

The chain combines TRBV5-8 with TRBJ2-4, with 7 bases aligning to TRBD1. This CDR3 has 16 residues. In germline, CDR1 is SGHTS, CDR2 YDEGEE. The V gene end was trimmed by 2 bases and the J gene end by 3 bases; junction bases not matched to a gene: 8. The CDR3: CASSFGRGRGKNIQYF. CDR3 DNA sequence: TGTGCCAGCAGCTTTGGTAGGGGGCGAGGCAAAAACATTCAGTACTTC. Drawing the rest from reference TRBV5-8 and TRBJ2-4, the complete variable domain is EAGVTQSPTHLIKTRGQQATLRCSPISGHTSVYWYQQALGLGLQFLLWYDEGEERNRGNFPPRFSGRQFPNYSSELNVNALELEDSALYLCASSFGRGRGKNIQYFGAGTRLSVL.

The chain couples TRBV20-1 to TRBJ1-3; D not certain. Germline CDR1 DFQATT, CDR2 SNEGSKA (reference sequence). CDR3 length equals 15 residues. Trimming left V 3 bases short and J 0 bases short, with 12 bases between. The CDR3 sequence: CSASLAPFSGNTIYF. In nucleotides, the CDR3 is TGCAGTGCTAGTTTAGCGCCGTTCTCTGGAAACACCATATATTTT.

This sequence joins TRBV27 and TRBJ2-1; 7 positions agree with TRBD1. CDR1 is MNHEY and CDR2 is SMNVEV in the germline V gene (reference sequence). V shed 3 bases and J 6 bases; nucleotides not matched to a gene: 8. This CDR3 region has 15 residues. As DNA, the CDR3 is TGTGCCAGCAGTTTTAACAGGGGTTCGGGCAATGAGCAGTTCTTC. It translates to CASSFNRGSGNEQFF.

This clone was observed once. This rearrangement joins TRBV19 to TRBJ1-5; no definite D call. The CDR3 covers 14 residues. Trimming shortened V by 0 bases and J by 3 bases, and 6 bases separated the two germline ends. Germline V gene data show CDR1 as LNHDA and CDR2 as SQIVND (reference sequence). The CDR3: CASSIDRLNQPQHF. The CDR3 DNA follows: TGTGCCAGTAGTATAGACAGACTCAATCAGCCCCAGCATTTT.

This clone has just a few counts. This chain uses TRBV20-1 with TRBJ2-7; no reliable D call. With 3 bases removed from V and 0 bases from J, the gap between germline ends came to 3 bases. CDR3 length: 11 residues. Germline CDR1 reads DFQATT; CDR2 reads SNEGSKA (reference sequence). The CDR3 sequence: CSASSSYEQYV. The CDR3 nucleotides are TGCAGTGCTAGCAGCTCCTACGAGCAGTACGTC.